This T cell receptor beta chain was found in a study of T cell responses to AZD1222 COVID-19 vaccine. Pooled together were second doses at about 4 or about 12 weeks. Some clones are missing from TCRdb's copy, which holds only in-frame ones; the method was immunoSEQ multiplex PCR. The data contain fewer than 110,000 clones, around 90% of them seen just once; the ten biggest clones take up 6.2%. Germline V lookup: CDR1 MDHEN, CDR2 SYDVKM. V lost 3 bases and J lost 2, with 10 bases in between. The CDR3 has 15 residues. The specimen comprised peripheral blood, sampled 28 days after the second AZD1222 dose. The TCR originated in an adult who received the AZD1222 COVID-19 vaccine. The V gene is TRBV28, the J gene TRBJ2-2; D remains unclear. DNA of the CDR3: TGTGCCAGCAGTTTCGCCGACCTTAACACCGGGGAGCTGTTTTTT. This sequence encodes CASSFADLNTGELFF. The whole variable domain, remainder taken from reference TRBV28 and TRBJ2-2, is DVKVTQSSRYLVKRTGEKVFLECVQDMDHENMFWYRQDPGLGLRLIYFSYDVKMKEKGDIPEGYSVSREKKERFSLILESASTNQTSMYLCASSFADLNTGELFFGEGSRLTVL.